The rows below give T cell receptor beta chains drawn from one sample of a study of shared clonotypes between healthy human individuals. Produced via immunoSEQ multiplex PCR; TCRdb's table is partial and in-frame only. The data show about 2.3 million clones, roughly 93% seen once. Material: naive CD4+ T cells from PBMCs. Source of these receptors: a man in his late teens or twenties in good health. Some clones in this sample may be carry-over from other donors' samples. The CDR3 runs from the conserved cysteine through the conserved F or W. The order of the fields is J gene, CDR3 length, D gene, V gene, clone size, CDR3 protein, CDR3 DNA. A D gene is named only where the DNA matches it firmly. Some rows mark clone size as missing; the rest say once, few, many or name a class of expanded clone.

>TRBJ2-7|14|TRBD1|TRBV28|.
CASSVPGQIYEQYF
TGTGCCAGCAGTGTTCCGGGACAGATCTACGAGCAGTACTTC
>TRBJ2-7|13|.|TRBV6-5|.
CASSYELSYEQYF
TGTGCCAGCAGTTACGAGCTTTCCTACGAGCAGTACTTC
>TRBJ2-1|16|.|TRBV6-1|.
CASSEKPGRVYNEQFF
TGTGCCAGCAGTGAGAAACCGGGACGAGTCTACAATGAGCAGTTCTTC
>TRBJ2-5|10|.|TRBV2|once
CASRVETQYF
TGTGCCAGCAGGGTTGAGACCCAGTACTTC
>TRBJ1-1|13|.|TRBV2|.
CASRMNQDTEAFF
TGTGCCAGCAGGATGAACCAGGACACTGAAGCTTTCTTT
>TRBJ2-1|15|TRBD2|TRBV11-2|.
CASRQTSGRFNEQFF
TGTGCCAGCAGGCAGACTAGCGGGAGATTCAATGAGCAGTTCTTC
>TRBJ2-2|17|TRBD2|TRBV10-3|.
CAISEGLAGLHTGELFF
TGTGCCATCAGTGAAGGGCTAGCGGGACTCCACACCGGGGAGCTGTTTTTT
>TRBJ2-3|17|TRBD2|TRBV5-6|.
CASSSIRLAGIMDTQYF
TGTGCCAGCAGCTCAATCAGGCTAGCGGGAATTATGGATACGCAGTATTTT
>TRBJ2-7|15|.|TRBV21-1|.
CALRNCSGRSCEQYF
TGTGCCCTCCGAAATTGCAGCGGGAGATCGTGCGAGCAGTACTTC
>TRBJ2-1|13|TRBD2|TRBV29-1|once
CSGSGKAYNEQFF
TGCAGCGGAAGCGGGAAGGCCTACAATGAGCAGTTCTTC
>TRBJ2-6|14|.|TRBV7-3|.
CASSPMVAANVLTF
TGTGCCAGCAGCCCAATGGTCGCGGCCAACGTCCTGACTTTC
>TRBJ1-3|14|.|TRBV6-1|once
CASFGGSAWDTIYF
TGTGCCAGTTTTGGGGGGAGTGCTTGGGACACCATATATTTT
>TRBJ2-7|14|.|TRBV5-1|once
CASSLGAGPIEQYF
TGCGCCAGCAGCTTGGGGGCGGGACCTATCGAGCAGTACTTC